These T cell receptor beta chains were read from a single sample in a study of regulatory T cells in long-lasting Graves disease. In TCRdb, the multiplex PCR reads were re-called with MiXCR into one record per CDR3 protein. The table lists roughly 360,000 distinct CDR3 sequences, 10% to 15% of them singletons. The sample was also linked to a second study, of T cells in Graves' hyperthyroidism and ophthalmopathy.

This material consisted of peripheral blood mononuclear cells (PBMCs), taken at new diagnosis, from a patient treated with antithyroid drugs. The receptor set was obtained from a young woman with Graves disease. The CDR3 runs from the conserved cysteine through the conserved F or W. Fields, in order: D gene, clone size, J gene, V gene, CDR3 protein, CDR3 DNA. The D gene is left open where the match is weak. The listing skips clone size in some rows; elsewhere it reads once, few, many or a size class.

d_call: -; clone_size: many; j_call: TRBJ1-1; v_call: TRBV2; cdr3_aa: CASSGAGKEAFF; cdr3_nt: TGTGCCAGCAGTGGTGCAGGCAAAGAAGCTTTCTTT
d_call: -; clone_size: many; j_call: TRBJ1-2; v_call: TRBV20-1; cdr3_aa: CSATDGEGGYTF; cdr3_nt: TGCAGTGCCACCGACGGAGAGGGTGGCTACACCTTC
d_call: TRBD2; clone_size: many; j_call: TRBJ2-5; v_call: TRBV20-1; cdr3_aa: CSVRLAGEETQYF; cdr3_nt: TGCAGTGTACGACTAGCGGGGGAAGAGACCCAGTACTTC
d_call: -; clone_size: few; j_call: TRBJ1-5; v_call: TRBV6-2/TRBV6-3; cdr3_aa: CASSYSASGVAGNQPQHF; cdr3_nt: TGTGCCAGCAGTTACTCCGCCTCAGGGGTGGCTGGTAATCAGCCCCAGCATTTT
d_call: TRBD1; clone_size: few; j_call: TRBJ1-5; v_call: TRBV19; cdr3_aa: CASSAGTDIYSNQPQHF; cdr3_nt: TGTGCCAGTAGTGCCGGGACAGACATTTATAGCAATCAGCCCCAGCATTTT
d_call: -; clone_size: many; j_call: TRBJ2-7; v_call: TRBV10-2; cdr3_aa: CASSRAGRSYEQYF; cdr3_nt: TGCGCCAGCAGTCGTGCGGGAAGATCCTACGAGCAGTACTTC
d_call: -; clone_size: -; j_call: TRBJ1-5; v_call: TRBV7-9; cdr3_aa: CASSLLQGLGQPQHF; cdr3_nt: TGTGCCAGCAGCTTGTTGCAGGGGTTAGGTCAGCCCCAGCATTTT
d_call: -; clone_size: many; j_call: TRBJ2-3; v_call: TRBV28; cdr3_aa: CASSFISLTGPPDTQYF; cdr3_nt: TGTGCCAGCAGTTTTATTTCCCTGACAGGTCCACCAGATACGCAGTATTTT
d_call: TRBD2; clone_size: -; j_call: TRBJ2-1; v_call: TRBV20-1; cdr3_aa: CSAREAGGSSGRGDEQFF; cdr3_nt: TGCAGTGCTAGAGAGGCGGGAGGTTCTAGCGGGAGGGGCGATGAGCAGTTCTTC
d_call: TRBD2; clone_size: many; j_call: TRBJ2-3; v_call: TRBV20-1; cdr3_aa: CSALKREGGDTQYF; cdr3_nt: TGCAGTGCTTTGAAGCGGGAAGGAGGGGATACGCAGTATTTT
d_call: TRBD1; clone_size: -; j_call: TRBJ1-2; v_call: TRBV10-3; cdr3_aa: CAISRTGRDYGYTF; cdr3_nt: TGTGCCATCAGCAGGACAGGGCGCGACTATGGCTACACCTTC
d_call: -; clone_size: -; j_call: TRBJ1-4; v_call: TRBV19; cdr3_aa: CATATGAAGEKLFF; cdr3_nt: TGTGCCACGGCTACCGGGGCCGCGGGTGAAAAACTGTTTTTT
d_call: TRBD2; clone_size: few; j_call: TRBJ2-1; v_call: TRBV20-1; cdr3_aa: CSALDLGGRAYNEQFF; cdr3_nt: TGCAGTGCTCTAGACCTAGGCGGGAGAGCCTACAATGAGCAGTTCTTC
d_call: -; clone_size: few; j_call: TRBJ2-5; v_call: TRBV10-3; cdr3_aa: CAISPSEPPETQYF; cdr3_nt: TGTGCCATCAGCCCGTCCGAGCCGCCGGAGACCCAGTACTTC
d_call: -; clone_size: few; j_call: TRBJ1-5; v_call: TRBV30; cdr3_aa: CAWSVWGNNQPQHF; cdr3_nt: TGTGCCTGGAGTGTATGGGGTAACAATCAGCCCCAGCATTTT
d_call: -; clone_size: -; j_call: TRBJ1-2; v_call: TRBV6-1; cdr3_aa: CASYSGTAYGYTF; cdr3_nt: TGTGCCAGCTACTCCGGGACGGCCTATGGCTACACCTTC
d_call: TRBD1; clone_size: -; j_call: TRBJ2-1; v_call: TRBV7-9; cdr3_aa: CASSARQGRIYNEQFF; cdr3_nt: TGTGCCAGCAGCGCCCGACAGGGGAGGATATACAATGAGCAGTTCTTC
d_call: -; clone_size: many; j_call: TRBJ1-6; v_call: TRBV5-1; cdr3_aa: CASRRSGSYNSPLHF; cdr3_nt: TGCGCCAGCAGACGATCGGGATCCTATAATTCACCCCTCCACTTT
d_call: -; clone_size: many; j_call: TRBJ2-7; v_call: TRBV7-2; cdr3_aa: CASSTLATSSYEQYF; cdr3_nt: TGTGCCAGCAGTACCCTGGCCACCTCGTCCTACGAGCAGTACTTC
d_call: -; clone_size: few; j_call: TRBJ2-3; v_call: TRBV29-1; cdr3_aa: CSAESRGIQDTQYF; cdr3_nt: TGCAGCGCCGAGAGTAGGGGCATCCAGGATACGCAGTATTTT
d_call: TRBD1; clone_size: many; j_call: TRBJ1-2; v_call: TRBV28; cdr3_aa: CASSSTGTVAYYGYTF; cdr3_nt: TGTGCCAGCAGTTCCACCGGGACAGTAGCTTACTATGGCTACACCTTC
d_call: TRBD2; clone_size: few; j_call: TRBJ2-1; v_call: TRBV20-1; cdr3_aa: CSASPRTSGSLSSYNEQFF; cdr3_nt: TGCAGTGCTAGTCCCCGGACTAGCGGGAGCCTTTCTTCCTACAATGAGCAGTTCTTC
d_call: -; clone_size: many; j_call: TRBJ2-1; v_call: TRBV12-3/TRBV12-4; cdr3_aa: CASTPSVNSYNEQFF; cdr3_nt: TGTGCCAGCACGCCCAGCGTCAACTCCTACAATGAGCAGTTCTTC
d_call: -; clone_size: -; j_call: TRBJ2-7; v_call: TRBV7-9; cdr3_aa: CASSLTAGTYEQYF; cdr3_nt: TGTGCCAGCAGCTTAACGGCAGGGACCTACGAGCAGTACTTC
d_call: -; clone_size: many; j_call: TRBJ1-2; v_call: TRBV6-1; cdr3_aa: CASSQQGNYGYTF; cdr3_nt: TGTGCCAGCAGTCAACAGGGAAACTATGGCTACACCTTC
d_call: -; clone_size: many; j_call: TRBJ1-6; v_call: TRBV11-1; cdr3_aa: CASSRNSAMNNSPLHF; cdr3_nt: TGTGCCAGCAGCCGAAACAGCGCCATGAATAATTCACCCCTCCACTTT
d_call: -; clone_size: many; j_call: TRBJ1-5; v_call: TRBV28; cdr3_aa: CASYVGNQPQHF; cdr3_nt: TGTGCCAGCTATGTCGGCAATCAGCCCCAGCATTTT
d_call: -; clone_size: -; j_call: TRBJ2-1; v_call: TRBV4-1; cdr3_aa: CASSQFMNLPFYNEQFF; cdr3_nt: TGCGCCAGCAGCCAATTCATGAACCTACCTTTCTACAATGAGCAGTTCTTC
d_call: TRBD2; clone_size: -; j_call: TRBJ2-5; v_call: TRBV4-1; cdr3_aa: CASSQDEETSGRWEETQYF; cdr3_nt: TGCGCCAGCAGCCAAGATGAGGAGACTAGCGGGAGATGGGAAGAGACCCAGTACTTC
d_call: TRBD1; clone_size: -; j_call: TRBJ1-6; v_call: TRBV27; cdr3_aa: CASSDRGFDNSPLHF; cdr3_nt: TGTGCCAGCAGCGACAGGGGATTCGATAATTCACCCCTCCACTTT
d_call: TRBD1; clone_size: many; j_call: TRBJ1-1; v_call: TRBV28; cdr3_aa: CASSLYQGAADTEAFF; cdr3_nt: TGTGCCAGCAGTTTATACCAGGGGGCTGCGGACACTGAAGCTTTCTTT
d_call: -; clone_size: many; j_call: TRBJ2-3; v_call: TRBV7-2; cdr3_aa: CASSFVGGGKDTQYF; cdr3_nt: TGTGCCAGCAGCTTTGTTGGGGGCGGAAAAGATACGCAGTATTTT
d_call: -; clone_size: many; j_call: TRBJ1-1; v_call: TRBV28; cdr3_aa: CASSPSAGTPYGEAFF; cdr3_nt: TGTGCCAGCAGTCCCTCTGCAGGGACCCCGTATGGTGAAGCTTTCTTT
d_call: TRBD2; clone_size: many; j_call: TRBJ2-3; v_call: TRBV5-5; cdr3_aa: CASSRKLAGGSTDTQYF; cdr3_nt: TGTGCCAGCAGCCGAAAACTAGCGGGGGGTAGCACAGATACGCAGTATTTT
d_call: TRBD2; clone_size: many; j_call: TRBJ2-2; v_call: TRBV7-2; cdr3_aa: CASSLELAGGLTGELFF; cdr3_nt: TGTGCCAGCAGCTTAGAACTAGCGGGAGGGCTGACCGGGGAGCTGTTTTTT